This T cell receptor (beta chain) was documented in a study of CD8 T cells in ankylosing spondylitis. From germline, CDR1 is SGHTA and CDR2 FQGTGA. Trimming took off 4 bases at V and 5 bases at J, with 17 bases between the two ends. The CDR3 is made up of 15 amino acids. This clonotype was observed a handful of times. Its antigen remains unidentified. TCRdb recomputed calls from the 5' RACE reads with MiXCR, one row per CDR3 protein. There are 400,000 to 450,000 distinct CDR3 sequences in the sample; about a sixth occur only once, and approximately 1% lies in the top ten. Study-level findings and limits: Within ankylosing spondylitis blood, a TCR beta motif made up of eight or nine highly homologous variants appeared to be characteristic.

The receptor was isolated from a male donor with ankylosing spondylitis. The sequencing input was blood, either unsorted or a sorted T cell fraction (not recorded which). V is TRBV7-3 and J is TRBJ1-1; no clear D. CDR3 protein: CASSSSRAVGTEAFF. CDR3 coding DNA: TGTGCCAGCAGCTCCTCACGGGCTGTTGGAACTGAAGCTTTCTTT.